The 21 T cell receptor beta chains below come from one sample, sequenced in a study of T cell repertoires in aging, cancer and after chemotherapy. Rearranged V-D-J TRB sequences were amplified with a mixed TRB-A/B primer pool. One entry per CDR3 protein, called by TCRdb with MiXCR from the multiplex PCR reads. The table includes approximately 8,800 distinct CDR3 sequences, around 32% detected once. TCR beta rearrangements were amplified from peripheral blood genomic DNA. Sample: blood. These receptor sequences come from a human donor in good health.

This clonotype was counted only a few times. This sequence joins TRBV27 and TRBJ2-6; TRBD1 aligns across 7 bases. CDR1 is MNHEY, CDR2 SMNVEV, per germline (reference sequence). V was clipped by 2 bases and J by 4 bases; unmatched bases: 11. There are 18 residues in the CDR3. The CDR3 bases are TGTGCCAGCAGTTTACTACAGGGGACCTCGGAGGGGGCCAACGTCCTGACTTTC. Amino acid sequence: CASSLLQGTSEGANVLTF.

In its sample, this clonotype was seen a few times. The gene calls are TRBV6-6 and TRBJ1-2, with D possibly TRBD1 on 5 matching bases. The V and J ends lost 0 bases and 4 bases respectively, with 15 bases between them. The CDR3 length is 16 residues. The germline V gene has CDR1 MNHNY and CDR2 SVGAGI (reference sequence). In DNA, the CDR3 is TGTGCCAGCAGTTACTCGAATCTGCAGGGTTTCTATGGCTACACCTTC. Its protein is CASSYSNLQGFYGYTF.

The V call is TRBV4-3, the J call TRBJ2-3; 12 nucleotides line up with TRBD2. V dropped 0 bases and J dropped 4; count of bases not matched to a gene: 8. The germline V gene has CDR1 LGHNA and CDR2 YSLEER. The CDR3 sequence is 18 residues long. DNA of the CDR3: TGCGCCAGCAGCCAAGATAGGATGACTAGCGGGAGAGCAGATACGCAGTATTTT. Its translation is CASSQDRMTSGRADTQYF.

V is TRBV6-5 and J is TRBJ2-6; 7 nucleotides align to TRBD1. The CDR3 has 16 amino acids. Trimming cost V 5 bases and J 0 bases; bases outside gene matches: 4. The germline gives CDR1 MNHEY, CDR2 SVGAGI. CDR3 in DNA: TGTGCCAGCAGTGGGACAGTTCTCTCTGGGGCCAACGTCCTGACTTTC. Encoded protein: CASSGTVLSGANVLTF.

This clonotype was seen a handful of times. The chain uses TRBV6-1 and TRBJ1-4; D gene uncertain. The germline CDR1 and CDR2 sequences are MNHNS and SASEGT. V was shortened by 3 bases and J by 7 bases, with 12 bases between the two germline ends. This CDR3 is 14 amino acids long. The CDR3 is CASSDRSSGEKLFF. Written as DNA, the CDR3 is TGTGCCAGCAGTGATCGGTCAAGTGGTGAAAAACTGTTTTTT.

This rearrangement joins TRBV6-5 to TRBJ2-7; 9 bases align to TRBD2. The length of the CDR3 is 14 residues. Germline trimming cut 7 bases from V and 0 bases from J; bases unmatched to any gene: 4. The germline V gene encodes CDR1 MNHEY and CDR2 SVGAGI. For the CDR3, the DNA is TGTGCCAGCACTTCGACTAGCGGCTCCTACGAGCAGTACTTC. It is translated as CASTSTSGSYEQYF.

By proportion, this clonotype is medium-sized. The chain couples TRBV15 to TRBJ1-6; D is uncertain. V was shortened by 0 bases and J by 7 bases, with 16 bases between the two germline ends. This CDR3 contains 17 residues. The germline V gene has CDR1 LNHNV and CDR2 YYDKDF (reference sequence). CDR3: CATSRESGRHTNSPLHF. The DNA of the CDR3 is TGTGCCACCAGCAGAGAATCGGGTCGACATACGAATTCACCCCTCCACTTT.

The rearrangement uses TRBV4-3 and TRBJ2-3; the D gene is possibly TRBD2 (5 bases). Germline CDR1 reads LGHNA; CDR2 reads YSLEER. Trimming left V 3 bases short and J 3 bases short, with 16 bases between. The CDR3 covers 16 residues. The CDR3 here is CASSQDQVRETDTQYF. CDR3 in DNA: TGCGCCAGCAGCCAGGATCAGGTACGGGAAACAGATACGCAGTATTTT.

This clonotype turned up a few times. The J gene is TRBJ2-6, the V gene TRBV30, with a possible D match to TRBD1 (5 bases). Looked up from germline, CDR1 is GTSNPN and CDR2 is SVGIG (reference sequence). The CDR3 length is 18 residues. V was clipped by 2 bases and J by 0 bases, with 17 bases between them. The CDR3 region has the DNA TGTGCCTGGAGTCCGGACACAAAGAAACACTCTGGGGCCAACGTCCTGACTTTC. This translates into CAWSPDTKKHSGANVLTF.

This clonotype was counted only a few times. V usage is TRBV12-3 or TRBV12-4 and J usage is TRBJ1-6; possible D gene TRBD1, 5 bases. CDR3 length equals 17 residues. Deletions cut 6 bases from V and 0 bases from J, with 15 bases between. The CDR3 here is CASRRRGVASYNSPLHF. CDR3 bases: TGTGCCAGCAGACGCCGGGGCGTCGCCTCCTATAATTCACCCCTCCACTTT.

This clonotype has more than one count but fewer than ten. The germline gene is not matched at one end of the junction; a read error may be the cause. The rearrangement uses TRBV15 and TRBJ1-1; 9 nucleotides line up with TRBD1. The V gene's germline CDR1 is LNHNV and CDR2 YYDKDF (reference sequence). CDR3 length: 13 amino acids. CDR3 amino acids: CATSRGRDRESQF. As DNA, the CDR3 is TGTGCCACCAGCAGAGGCCGGGACAGGGAATCGCAGTTT. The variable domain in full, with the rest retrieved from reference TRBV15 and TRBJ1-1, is DAMVIQNPRYQVTQFGKPVTLSCSQTLNHNVMYWYQQKSSQAPKLLFHYYDKDFNNEADTPDNFQSRRPNTSFCFLDIRSPGLGDTAMYLCATSRGRDRESQFGQGTRLTVV.

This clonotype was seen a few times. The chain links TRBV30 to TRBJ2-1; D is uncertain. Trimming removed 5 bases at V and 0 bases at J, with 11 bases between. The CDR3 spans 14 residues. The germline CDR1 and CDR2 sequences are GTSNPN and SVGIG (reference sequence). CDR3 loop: CAWLKMSSYNEQFF. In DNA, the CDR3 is TGTGCCTGGCTTAAAATGAGCTCCTACAATGAGCAGTTCTTC.

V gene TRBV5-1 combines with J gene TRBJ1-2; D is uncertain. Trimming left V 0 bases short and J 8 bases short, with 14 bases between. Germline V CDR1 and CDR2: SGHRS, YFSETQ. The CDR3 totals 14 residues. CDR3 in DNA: TGCGCCAGCAGCTTGGGAATCGTCGGGGTAGGCTACACCTTC. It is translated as CASSLGIVGVGYTF.

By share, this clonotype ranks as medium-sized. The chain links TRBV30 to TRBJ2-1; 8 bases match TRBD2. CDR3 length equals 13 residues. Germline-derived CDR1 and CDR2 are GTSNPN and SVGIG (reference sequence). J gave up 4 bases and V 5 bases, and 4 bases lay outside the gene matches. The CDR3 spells CAWVAGTYNEQFF. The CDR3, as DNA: TGTGCCTGGGTAGCGGGGACTTACAATGAGCAGTTCTTC.

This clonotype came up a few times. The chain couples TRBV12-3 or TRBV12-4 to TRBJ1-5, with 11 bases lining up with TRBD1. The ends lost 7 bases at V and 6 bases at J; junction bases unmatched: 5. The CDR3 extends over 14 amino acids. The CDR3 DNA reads TGTGCCAGCACCCGGACAGGGGGCGGTCAGCCCCAGCATTTT. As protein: CASTRTGGGQPQHF.

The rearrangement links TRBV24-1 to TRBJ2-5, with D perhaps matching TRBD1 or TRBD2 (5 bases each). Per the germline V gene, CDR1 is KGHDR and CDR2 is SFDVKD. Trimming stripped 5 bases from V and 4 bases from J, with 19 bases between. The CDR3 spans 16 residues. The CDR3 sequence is CATSAIVGGDLETQYF. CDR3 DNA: TGTGCCACCAGTGCTATAGTTGGGGGTGACTTAGAGACCCAGTACTTC.

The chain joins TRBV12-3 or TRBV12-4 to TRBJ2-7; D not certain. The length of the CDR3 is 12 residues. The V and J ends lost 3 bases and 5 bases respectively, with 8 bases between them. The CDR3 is CASSLLAHEQYF. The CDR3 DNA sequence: TGTGCCAGCAGTTTGCTGGCCCACGAGCAGTACTTC.

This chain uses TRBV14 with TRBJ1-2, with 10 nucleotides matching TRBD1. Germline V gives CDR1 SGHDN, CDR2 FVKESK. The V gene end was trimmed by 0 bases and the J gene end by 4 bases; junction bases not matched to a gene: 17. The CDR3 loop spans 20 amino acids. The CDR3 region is CASSQDRSGTGARVSYGYTF. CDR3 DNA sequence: TGTGCCAGCAGCCAAGATCGATCGGGGACAGGGGCGCGGGTGAGCTATGGCTACACCTTC.

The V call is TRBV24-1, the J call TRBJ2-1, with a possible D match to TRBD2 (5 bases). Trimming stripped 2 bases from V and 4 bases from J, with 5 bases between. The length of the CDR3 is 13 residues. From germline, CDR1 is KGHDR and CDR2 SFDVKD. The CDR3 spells CATSDSGYNEQFF. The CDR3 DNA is TGTGCCACCAGTGATTCGGGGTACAATGAGCAGTTCTTC.

In DNA, the CDR3 is TGTGCCAGCAGCCAAGCGACTAGCGGGGGAAATGAGCAGTTCTTC. This translates into CASSQATSGGNEQFF. This chain connects TRBV14 to TRBJ2-1, with 12 bases fitting TRBD2. V shed 1 base, J shed 7 bases, and the junction held 2 bases outside the gene matches. The CDR3 is made up of 15 amino acids. The germline V gene has CDR1 SGHDN and CDR2 FVKESK.

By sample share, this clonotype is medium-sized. The CDR3 reads CASSRDRNSSPLHF. The CDR3 DNA reads as TGTGCCAGCAGCCGGGACAGGAATTCCTCACCCCTCCACTTT. The chain joins TRBV6-5 to TRBJ1-6, with TRBD1 matching over 8 bases. Trimming removed 6 bases from V and 10 bases from J; junction bases left unmatched: 8. This CDR3 comprises 14 residues. Germline CDR1 reads MNHEY; CDR2 reads SVGAGI.